This note documents a single TCR beta chain sequence. Its antigen is not known. This CDR3 is built from 13 residues. Per germline, CDR1 KGHSH and CDR2 LQKENI. Trimming stripped 0 bases from V and 2 bases from J, with 5 bases between. This record comes from a study of shared clonotypes between healthy human individuals. Study findings and constraints: Represented genetic and exposure-history diversity was restricted by having few donors. Read depth was anticipated to influence clonotype sharing among donors.

Genomic DNA (from each subset) was split evenly across several immunoSEQ plates. Method: immunoSEQ multiplex PCR; TCRdb's copy keeps in-frame clones and lacks some. The sample comprises about 180,000 clones, over 85% of which are singletons, and approximately 0.07% rests with the top ten. The chain combines TRBV18 with TRBJ2-7; the D is unclear. The sample taken for sequencing was naive CD4+ T cells sorted from blood. Sample subset: CD45RA+ positively selected. This TCR was recovered from a woman between 25 and 40 years old in good health. DNA for the CDR3: TGTGCCAGCTCACCACCGATGGCCTACGAGCAGTACTTC. Translating gives CASSPPMAYEQYF.